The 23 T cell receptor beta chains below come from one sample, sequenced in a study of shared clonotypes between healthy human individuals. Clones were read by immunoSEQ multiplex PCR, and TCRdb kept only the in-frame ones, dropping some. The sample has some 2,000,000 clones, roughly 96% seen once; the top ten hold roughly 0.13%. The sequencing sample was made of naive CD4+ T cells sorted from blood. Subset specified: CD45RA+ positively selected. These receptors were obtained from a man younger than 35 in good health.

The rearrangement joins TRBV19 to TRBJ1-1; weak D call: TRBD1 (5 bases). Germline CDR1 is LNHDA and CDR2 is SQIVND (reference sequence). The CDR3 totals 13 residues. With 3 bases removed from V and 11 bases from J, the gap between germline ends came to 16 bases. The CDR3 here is CASSIPGTHGAFF. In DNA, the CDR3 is TGTGCCAGTAGTATCCCAGGGACCCATGGGGCTTTCTTT.

The CDR3 DNA follows: TGTGCCAGCTCACCGGCCCAGCGGGAGCTGAGTGAGCAGTTCTTC. Its translation: CASSPAQRELSEQFF. The chain joins TRBV18 to TRBJ2-1, with 8 bases aligning to TRBD2. Trimming cost V 3 bases and J 9 bases; bases outside gene matches: 10. Germline lookup yields CDR1 KGHSH and CDR2 LQKENI. The CDR3 loop spans 15 amino acids.

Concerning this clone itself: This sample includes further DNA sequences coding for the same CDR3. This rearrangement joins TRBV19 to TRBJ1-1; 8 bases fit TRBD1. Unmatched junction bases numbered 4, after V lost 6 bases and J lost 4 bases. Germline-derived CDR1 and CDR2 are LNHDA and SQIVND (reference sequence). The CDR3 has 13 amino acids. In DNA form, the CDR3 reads TGTGCCAGTAGCTCTACAGGGGGCACTGAAGCTTTCTTT. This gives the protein CASSSTGGTEAFF.

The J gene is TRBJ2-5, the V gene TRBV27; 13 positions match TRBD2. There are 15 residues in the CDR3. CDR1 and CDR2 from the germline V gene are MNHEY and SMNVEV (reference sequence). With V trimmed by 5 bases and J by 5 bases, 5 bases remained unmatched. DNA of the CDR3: TGTGCCAGCAGTAGGGGACTAGCGGGGTGGGAGACCCAGTACTTC. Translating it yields CASSRGLAGWETQYF.

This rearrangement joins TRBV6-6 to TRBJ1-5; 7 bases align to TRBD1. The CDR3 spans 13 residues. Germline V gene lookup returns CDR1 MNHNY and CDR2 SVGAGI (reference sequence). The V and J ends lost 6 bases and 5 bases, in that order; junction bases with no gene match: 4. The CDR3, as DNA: TGTGCCAGCAGAACAGGGGTGGATCAGCCCCAGCATTTT. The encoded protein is CASRTGVDQPQHF.

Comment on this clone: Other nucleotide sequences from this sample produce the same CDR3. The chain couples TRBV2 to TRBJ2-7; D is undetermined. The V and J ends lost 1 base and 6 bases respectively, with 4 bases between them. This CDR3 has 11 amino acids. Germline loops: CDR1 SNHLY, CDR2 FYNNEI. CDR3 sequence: CASSEGPEQYF. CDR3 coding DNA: TGTGCCAGCAGTGAAGGGCCCGAGCAGTACTTC.

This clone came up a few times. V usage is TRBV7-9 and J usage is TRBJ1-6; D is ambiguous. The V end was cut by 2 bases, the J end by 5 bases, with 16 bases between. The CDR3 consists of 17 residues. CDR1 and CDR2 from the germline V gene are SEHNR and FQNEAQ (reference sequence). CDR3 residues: CASSLRSGTGDNSPLHF. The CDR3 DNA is TGTGCCAGCAGCTTAAGATCGGGAACGGGAGATAATTCACCCCTCCACTTT.

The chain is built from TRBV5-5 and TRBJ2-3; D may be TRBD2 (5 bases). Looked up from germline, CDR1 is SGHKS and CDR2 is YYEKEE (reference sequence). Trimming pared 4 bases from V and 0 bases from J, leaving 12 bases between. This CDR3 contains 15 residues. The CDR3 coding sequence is TGTGCCAGCAGCCCAGAGGGCAGAAGCACAGATACGCAGTATTTT. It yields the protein CASSPEGRSTDTQYF. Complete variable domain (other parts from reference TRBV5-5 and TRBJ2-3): DAGVTQSPTHLIKTRGQQVTLRCSPISGHKSVSWYQQVLGQGPQFIFQYYEKEERGRGNFPDRFSARQFPNYSSELNVNALLLGDSALYLCASSPEGRSTDTQYFGPGTRLTVL.

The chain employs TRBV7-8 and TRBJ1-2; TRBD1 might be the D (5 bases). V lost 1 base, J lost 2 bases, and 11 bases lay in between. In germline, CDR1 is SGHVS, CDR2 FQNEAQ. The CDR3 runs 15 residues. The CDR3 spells CASSLGGSMNYGYTF. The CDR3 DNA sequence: TGTGCCAGCAGCTTAGGGGGGTCGATGAACTATGGCTACACCTTC.

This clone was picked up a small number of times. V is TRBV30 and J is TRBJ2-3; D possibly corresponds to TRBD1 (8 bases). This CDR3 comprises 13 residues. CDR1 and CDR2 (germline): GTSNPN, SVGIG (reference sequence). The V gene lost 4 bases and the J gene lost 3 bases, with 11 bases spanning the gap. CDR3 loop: CAWNRGGTDTQYF. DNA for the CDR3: TGTGCCTGGAACAGGGGGGGGACAGATACGCAGTATTTT.

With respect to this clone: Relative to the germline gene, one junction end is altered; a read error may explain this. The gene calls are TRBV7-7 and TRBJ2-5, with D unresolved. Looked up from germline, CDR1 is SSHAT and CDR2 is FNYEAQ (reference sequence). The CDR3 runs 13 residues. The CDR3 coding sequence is TGTGCTAGCAGCTTTGGGCAGGCAGAGACCCAGTACTTC. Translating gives CASSFGQAETQYF. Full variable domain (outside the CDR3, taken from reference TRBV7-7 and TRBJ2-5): GAGVSQSPRYKVTKRGQDVTLRCDPISSHATLYWYQQALGQGPEFLTYFNYEAQPDKSGLPSDRFSAERPEGSISTLTIQRTEQRDSAMYRCASSFGQAETQYFGPGTRLLVL.

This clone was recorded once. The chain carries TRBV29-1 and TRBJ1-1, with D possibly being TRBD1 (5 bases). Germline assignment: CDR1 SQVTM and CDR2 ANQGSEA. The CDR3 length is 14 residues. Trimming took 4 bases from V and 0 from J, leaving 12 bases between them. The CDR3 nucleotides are TGCAGCGTTGGAAAGACAGCGATGAACACTGAAGCTTTCTTT. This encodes CSVGKTAMNTEAFF.

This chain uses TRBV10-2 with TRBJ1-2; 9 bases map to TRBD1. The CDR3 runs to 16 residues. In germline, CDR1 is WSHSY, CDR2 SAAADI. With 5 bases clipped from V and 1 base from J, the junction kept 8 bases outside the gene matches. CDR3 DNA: TGCGCCAGCAGTTATGGTCGGGACAGGGATAACTATGGCTACACCTTC. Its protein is CASSYGRDRDNYGYTF.

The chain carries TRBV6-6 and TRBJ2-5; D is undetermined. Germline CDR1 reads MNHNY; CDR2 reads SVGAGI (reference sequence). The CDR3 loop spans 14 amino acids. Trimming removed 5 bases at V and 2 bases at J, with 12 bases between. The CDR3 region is CASSTQREQETQYF. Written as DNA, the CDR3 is TGTGCCAGCAGTACCCAGCGTGAGCAAGAGACCCAGTACTTC.

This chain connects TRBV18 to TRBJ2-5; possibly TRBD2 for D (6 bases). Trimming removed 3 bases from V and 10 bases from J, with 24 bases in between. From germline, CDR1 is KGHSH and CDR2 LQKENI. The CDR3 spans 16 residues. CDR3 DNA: TGTGCCAGCTCACCGATTGCGGGTCTCCTGGCGGGGAACCAGTACTTC. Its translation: CASSPIAGLLAGNQYF.

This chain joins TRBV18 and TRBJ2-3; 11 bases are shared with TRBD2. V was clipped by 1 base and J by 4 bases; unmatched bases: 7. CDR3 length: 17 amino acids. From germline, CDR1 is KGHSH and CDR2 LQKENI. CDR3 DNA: TGTGCCAGCTCACCACGGGCTAGCGGGGGGAGAGCAGATACGCAGTATTTT. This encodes CASSPRASGGRADTQYF.

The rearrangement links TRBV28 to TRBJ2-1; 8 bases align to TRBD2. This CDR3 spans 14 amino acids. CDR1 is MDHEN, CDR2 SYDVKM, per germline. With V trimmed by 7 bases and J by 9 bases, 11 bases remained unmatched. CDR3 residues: CASNAGGKSGEQFF. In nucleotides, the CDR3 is TGTGCCAGCAATGCGGGGGGAAAAAGTGGTGAGCAGTTCTTC.

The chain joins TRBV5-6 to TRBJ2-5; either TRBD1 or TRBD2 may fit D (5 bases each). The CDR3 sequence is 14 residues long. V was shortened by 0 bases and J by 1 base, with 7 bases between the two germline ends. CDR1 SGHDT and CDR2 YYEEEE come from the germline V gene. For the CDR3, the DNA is TGTGCCAGCAGCTTGGTCGGGACCCAAGAGACCCAGTACTTC. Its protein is CASSLVGTQETQYF. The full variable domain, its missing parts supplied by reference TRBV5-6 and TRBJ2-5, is DAGVTQSPTHLIKTRGQQVTLRCSPKSGHDTVSWYQQALGQGPQFIFQYYEEEERQRGNFPDRFSGHQFPNYSSELNVNALLLGDSALYLCASSLVGTQETQYFGPGTRLLVL.

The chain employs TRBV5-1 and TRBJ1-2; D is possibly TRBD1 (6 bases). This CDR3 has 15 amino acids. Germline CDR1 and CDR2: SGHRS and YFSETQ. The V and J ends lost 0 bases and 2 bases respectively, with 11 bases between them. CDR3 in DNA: TGCGCCAGCAGCTTGGGTGGGGGCCCCAACTATGGCTACACCTTC. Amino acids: CASSLGGGPNYGYTF.

The CDR3 spells CASSLIQGNWNTEAFF. In DNA, the CDR3 is TGCGCCAGCAGCTTGATACAGGGCAATTGGAACACTGAAGCTTTCTTT. The chain employs TRBV5-1 and TRBJ1-1; weak D call: TRBD1 (6 bases). The germline CDR1 and CDR2 sequences are SGHRS and YFSETQ. With 1 base removed from V and 1 base from J, the gap between germline ends came to 14 bases. The CDR3 runs 16 residues.

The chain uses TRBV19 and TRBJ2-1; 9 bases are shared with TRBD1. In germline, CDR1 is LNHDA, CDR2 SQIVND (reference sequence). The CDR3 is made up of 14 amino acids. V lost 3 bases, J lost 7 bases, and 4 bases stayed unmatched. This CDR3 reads CASSMAQGANEQFF. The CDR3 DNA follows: TGTGCCAGTAGTATGGCACAGGGGGCGAATGAGCAGTTCTTC.

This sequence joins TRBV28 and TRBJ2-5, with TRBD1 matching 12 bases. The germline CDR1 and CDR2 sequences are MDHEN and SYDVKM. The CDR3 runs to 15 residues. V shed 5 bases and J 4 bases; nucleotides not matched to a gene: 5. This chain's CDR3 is CASSAGTGGRETQYF. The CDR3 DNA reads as TGTGCCAGCAGTGCCGGGACAGGGGGCCGAGAGACCCAGTACTTC.

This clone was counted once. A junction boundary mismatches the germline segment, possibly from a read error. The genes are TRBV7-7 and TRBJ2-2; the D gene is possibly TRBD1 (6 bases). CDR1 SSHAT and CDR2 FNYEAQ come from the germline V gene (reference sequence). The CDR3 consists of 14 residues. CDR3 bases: TGTGCTAGCAGCAGGGGCACGAACACCGGGGAGCTGTTTTTT. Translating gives CASSRGTNTGELFF.